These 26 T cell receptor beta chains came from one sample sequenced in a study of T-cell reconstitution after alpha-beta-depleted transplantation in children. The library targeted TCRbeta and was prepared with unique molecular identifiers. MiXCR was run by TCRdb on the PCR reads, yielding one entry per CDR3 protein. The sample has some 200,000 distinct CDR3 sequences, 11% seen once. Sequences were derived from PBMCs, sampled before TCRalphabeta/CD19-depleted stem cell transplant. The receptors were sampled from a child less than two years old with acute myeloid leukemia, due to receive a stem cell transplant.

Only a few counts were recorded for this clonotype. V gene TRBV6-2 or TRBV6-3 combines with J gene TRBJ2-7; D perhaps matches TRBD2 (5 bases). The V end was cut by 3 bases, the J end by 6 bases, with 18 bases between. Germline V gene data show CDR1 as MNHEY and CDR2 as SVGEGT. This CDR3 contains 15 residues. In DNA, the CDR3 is TGTGCCAGCAGTTATGAGGCAGCGGCCAGGTTCGAGCAGTACTTC. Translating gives CASSYEAAARFEQYF.

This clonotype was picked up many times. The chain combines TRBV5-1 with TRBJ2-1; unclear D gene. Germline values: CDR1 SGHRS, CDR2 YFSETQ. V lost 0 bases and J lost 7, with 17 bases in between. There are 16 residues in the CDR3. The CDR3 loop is CASSLVWSYKGNEQFF. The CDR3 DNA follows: TGCGCCAGCAGCTTGGTATGGAGTTACAAGGGTAATGAGCAGTTCTTC.

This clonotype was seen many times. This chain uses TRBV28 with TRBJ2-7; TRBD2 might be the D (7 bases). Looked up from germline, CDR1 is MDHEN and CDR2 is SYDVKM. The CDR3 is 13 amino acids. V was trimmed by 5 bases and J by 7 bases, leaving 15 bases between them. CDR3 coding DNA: TGTGCCAGCAGTGCAGCGGGAAGGGGGGAGCAGTACTTC. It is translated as CASSAAGRGEQYF.

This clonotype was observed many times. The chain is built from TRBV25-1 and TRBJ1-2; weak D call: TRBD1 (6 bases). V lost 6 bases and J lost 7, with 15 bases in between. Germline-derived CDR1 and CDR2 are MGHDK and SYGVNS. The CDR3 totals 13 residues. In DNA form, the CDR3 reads TGTGCCAGCAGCCGGGACAAGCGGGGTGGCTACACCTTC. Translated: CASSRDKRGGYTF.

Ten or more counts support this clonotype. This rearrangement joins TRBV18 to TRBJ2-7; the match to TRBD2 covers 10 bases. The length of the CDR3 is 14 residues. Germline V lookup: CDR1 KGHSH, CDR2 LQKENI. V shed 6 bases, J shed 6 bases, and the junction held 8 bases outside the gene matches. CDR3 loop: CASSPGLAVREQYF. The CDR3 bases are TGTGCCAGCTCCCCTGGACTAGCGGTCCGCGAGCAGTACTTC.

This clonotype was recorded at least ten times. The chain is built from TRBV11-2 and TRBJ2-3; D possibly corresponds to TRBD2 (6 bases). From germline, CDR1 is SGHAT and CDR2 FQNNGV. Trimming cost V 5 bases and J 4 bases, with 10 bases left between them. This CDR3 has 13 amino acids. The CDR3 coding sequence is TGTGCCAGCAGCGACCGACTAGCAGATACGCAGTATTTT. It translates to CASSDRLADTQYF. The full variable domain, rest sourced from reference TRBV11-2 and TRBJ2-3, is EAGVAQSPRYKIIEKRQSVAFWCNPISGHATLYWYQQILGQGPKLLIQFQNNGVVDDSQLPKDRFSAERLKGVDSTLKIQPAKLEDSAVYLCASSDRLADTQYFGPGTRLTVL.

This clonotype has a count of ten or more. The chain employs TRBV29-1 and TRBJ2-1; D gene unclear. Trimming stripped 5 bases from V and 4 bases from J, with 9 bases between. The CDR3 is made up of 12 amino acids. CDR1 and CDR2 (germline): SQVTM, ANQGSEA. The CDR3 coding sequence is TGCAGCGTTCAAGCAGCATACAATGAGCAGTTCTTC. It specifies CSVQAAYNEQFF.

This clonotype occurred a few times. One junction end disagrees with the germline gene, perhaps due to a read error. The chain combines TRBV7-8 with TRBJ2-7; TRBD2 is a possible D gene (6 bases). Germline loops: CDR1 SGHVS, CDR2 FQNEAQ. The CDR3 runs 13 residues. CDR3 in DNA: TGTGCCAGCAGCTTAGTATCTTCGGGACTGCCGAACTTC. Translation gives CASSLVSSGLPNF.

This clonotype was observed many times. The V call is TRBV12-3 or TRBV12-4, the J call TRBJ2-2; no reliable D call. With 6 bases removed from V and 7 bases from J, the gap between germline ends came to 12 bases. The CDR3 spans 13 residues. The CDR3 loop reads CASRRHVSGELFF. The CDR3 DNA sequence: TGTGCCAGCAGACGACACGTGAGCGGGGAGCTGTTTTTT.

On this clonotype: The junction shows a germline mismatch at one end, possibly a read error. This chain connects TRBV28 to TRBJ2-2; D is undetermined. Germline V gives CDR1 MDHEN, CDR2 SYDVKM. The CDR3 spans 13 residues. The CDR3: CARSFGGQGELFF. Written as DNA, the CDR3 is TGTGCCAGAAGTTTCGGTGGTCAAGGGGAGCTGTTTTTT. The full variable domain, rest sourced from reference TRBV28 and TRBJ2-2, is DVKVTQSSRYLVKRTGEKVFLECVQDMDHENMFWYRQDPGLGLRLIYFSYDVKMKEKGDIPEGYSVSREKKERFSLILESASTNQTSMYLCARSFGGQGELFFGEGSRLTVL.

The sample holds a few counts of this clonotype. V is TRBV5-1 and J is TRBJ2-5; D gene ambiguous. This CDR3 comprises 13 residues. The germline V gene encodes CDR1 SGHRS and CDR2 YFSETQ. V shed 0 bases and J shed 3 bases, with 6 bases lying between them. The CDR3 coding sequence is TGCGCCAGCAGCTTGGGGACGGAAGAGACCCAGTACTTC. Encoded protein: CASSLGTEETQYF.

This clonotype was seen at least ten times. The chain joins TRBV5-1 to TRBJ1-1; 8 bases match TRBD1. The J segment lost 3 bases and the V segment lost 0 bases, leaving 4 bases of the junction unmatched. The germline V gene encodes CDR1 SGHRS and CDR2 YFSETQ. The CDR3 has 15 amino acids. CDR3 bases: TGCGCCAGCAGCTTGGTGGCGACAGGGGACACTGAAGCTTTCTTT. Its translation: CASSLVATGDTEAFF.

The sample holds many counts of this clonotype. CDR3 loop: CASSVGISNQETQYF. CDR3 DNA: TGTGCCAGCAGCGTAGGTATTTCCAACCAAGAGACCCAGTACTTC. This chain links TRBV9 with TRBJ2-5; D is undetermined. This CDR3 has 15 residues. From germline, CDR1 is SGDLS and CDR2 YYNGEE. V gave up 0 bases and J gave up 0 bases, with 9 bases separating them.

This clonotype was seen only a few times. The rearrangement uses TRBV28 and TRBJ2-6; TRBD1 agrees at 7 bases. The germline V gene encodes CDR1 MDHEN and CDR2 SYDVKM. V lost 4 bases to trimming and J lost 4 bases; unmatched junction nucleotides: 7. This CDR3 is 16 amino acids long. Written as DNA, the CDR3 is TGTGCCAGCAGTTCCCCCGGGACAGAGGGGGCCAACGTCCTGACTTTC. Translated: CASSSPGTEGANVLTF.

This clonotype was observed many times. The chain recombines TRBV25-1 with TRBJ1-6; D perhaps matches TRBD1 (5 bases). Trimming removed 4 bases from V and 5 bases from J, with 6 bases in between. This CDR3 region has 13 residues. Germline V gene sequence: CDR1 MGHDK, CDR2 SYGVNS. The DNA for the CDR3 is TGTGCCAGCAGTGCGGGACATAATTCACCCCTCCACTTT. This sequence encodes CASSAGHNSPLHF.

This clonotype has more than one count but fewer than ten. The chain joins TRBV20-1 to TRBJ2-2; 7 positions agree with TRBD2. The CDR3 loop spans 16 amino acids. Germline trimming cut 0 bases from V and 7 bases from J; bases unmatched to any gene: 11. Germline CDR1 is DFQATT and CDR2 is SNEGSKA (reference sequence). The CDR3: CSAREQAGSQGGELFF. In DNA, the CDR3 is TGCAGTGCTAGAGAGCAAGCGGGAAGCCAAGGCGGGGAGCTGTTTTTT.

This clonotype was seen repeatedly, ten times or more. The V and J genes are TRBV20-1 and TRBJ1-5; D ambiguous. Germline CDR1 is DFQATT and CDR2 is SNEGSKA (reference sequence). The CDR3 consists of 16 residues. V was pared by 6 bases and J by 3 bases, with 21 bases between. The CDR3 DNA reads TGCAGTGCGCGCGAGCCGGGATTCAAATTCAATCAGCCCCAGCATTTT. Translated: CSAREPGFKFNQPQHF.

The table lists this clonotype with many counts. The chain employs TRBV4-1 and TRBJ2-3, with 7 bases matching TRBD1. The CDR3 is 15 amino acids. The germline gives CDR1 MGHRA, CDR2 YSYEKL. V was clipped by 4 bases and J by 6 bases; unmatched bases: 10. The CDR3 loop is CASSLQTGLGDTQYF. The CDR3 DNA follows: TGCGCCAGCAGCCTACAGACAGGGCTTGGGGATACGCAGTATTTT.

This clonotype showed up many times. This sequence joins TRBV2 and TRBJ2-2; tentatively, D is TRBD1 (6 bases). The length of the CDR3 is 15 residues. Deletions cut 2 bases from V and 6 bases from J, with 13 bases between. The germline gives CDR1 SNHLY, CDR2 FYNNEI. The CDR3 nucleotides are TGTGCCAGCAGTGAAAGTCAGGGGAAGGCCGGGGAGCTGTTTTTT. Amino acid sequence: CASSESQGKAGELFF.

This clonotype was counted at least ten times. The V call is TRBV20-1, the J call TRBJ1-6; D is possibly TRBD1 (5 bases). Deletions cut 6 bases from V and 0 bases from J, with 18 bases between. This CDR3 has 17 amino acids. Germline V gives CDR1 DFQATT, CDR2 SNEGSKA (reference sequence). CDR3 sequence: CSAHGGGGSSYNSPLHF. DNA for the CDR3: TGCAGTGCACACGGGGGGGGTGGGAGCTCCTATAATTCACCCCTCCACTTT.

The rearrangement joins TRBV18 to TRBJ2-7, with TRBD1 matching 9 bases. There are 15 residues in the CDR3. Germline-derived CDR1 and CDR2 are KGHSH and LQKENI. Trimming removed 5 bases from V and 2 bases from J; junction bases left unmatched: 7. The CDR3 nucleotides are TGTGCCAGCTCATTTCGGGACAGGGATCCCTACGAGCAGTACTTC. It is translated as CASSFRDRDPYEQYF.

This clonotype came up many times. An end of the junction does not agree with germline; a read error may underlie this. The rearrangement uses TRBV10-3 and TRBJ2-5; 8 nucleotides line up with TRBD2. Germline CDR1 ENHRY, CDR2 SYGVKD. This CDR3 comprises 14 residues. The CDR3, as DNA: TGTGCCATCAGTGAGTCACTAGCGGAAGAGACCCATTACTTC. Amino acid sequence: CAISESLAEETHYF.

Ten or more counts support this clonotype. CDR3 region: CASSQEEAYEQYF. In DNA, the CDR3 is TGCGCCAGCAGCCAAGAAGAGGCCTACGAGCAGTACTTC. V gene TRBV4-1 combines with J gene TRBJ2-7; D uncertain. Per the germline V gene, CDR1 is MGHRA and CDR2 is YSYEKL. Trimming removed 0 bases from V and 2 bases from J, with 5 bases in between. The CDR3 contains 13 residues.

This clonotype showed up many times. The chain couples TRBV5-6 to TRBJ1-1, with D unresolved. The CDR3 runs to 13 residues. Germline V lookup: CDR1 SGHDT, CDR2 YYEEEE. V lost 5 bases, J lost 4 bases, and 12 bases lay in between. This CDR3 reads CASSYSPRTEAFF. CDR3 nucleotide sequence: TGTGCCAGCAGTTATTCCCCACGCACTGAAGCTTTCTTT.

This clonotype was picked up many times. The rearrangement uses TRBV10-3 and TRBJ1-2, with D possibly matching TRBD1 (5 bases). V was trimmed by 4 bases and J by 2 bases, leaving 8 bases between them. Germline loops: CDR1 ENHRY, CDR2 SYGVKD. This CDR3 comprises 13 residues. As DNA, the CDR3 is TGTGCCATCAGTGGGGACTCAAACTATGGCTACACCTTC. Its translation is CAISGDSNYGYTF.

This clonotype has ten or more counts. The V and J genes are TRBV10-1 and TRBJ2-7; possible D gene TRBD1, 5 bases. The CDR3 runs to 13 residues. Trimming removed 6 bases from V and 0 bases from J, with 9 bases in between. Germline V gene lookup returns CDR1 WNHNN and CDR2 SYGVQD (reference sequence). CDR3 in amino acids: CASSQQASYEQYF. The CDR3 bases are TGCGCCAGCAGCCAACAGGCCTCCTACGAGCAGTACTTC.